The sample holds a few counts of the clone carrying this TCR beta chain. Via MiXCR, TCRdb re-called the RT-PCR reads, giving one row per CDR3 protein. Among approximately 210,000 distinct CDR3 sequences, 41% were seen once, and the ten largest hold less than 40%. This entry comes from a study of patients and donors after allogeneic stem cell transplantation. V lost 3 bases and J lost 1; bases outside the gene matches: 4. The CDR3 totals 15 residues. Germline CDR1 and CDR2: LGHNA and YNFKEQ. Sample: blood, either unsorted or a sorted T cell fraction (not recorded which). The chain uses TRBV4-2 and TRBJ1-1; 8 nucleotides agree with TRBD1. The sequence derives from a human donor who was either an allogeneic HSCT recipient or a stem cell or donor lymphocyte infusion donor (not recorded which). It is not recorded whose cells these are; they may come from a transplant donor. The CDR3 sequence: CASSHMDRANTEAFF. DNA of the CDR3: TGTGCCAGCAGCCACATGGACAGGGCGAACACTGAAGCTTTCTTT.